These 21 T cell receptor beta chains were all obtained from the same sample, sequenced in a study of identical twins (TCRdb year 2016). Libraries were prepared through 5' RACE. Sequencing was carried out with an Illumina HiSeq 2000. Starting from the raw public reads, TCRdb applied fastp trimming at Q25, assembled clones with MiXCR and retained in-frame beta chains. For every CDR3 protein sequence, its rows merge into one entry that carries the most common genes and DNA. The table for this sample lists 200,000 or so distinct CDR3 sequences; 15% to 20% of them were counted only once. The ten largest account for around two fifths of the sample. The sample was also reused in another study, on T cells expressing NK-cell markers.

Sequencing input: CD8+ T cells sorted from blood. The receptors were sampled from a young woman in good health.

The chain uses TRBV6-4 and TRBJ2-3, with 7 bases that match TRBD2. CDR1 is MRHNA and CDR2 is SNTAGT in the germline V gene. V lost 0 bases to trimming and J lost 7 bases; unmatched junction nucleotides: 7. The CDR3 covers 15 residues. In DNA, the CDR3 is TGTGCCAGCAGTGACTCCGGCGGGAGCGGAAATACGCAGTATTTT. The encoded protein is CASSDSGGSGNTQYF.

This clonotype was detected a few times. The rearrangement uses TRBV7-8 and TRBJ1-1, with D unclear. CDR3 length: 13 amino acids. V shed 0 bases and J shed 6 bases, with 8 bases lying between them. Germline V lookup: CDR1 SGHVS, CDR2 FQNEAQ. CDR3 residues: CASSLALRAEAFF. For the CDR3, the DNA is TGTGCCAGCAGCTTAGCCCTAAGGGCTGAAGCTTTCTTT.

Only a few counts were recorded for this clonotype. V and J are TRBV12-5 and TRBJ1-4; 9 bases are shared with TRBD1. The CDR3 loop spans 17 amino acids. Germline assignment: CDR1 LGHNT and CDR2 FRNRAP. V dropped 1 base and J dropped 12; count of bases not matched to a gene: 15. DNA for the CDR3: TGTGCTAGTGGTTTGGATCAGATCTTCCGGGACAGGGATCAACTGTTTTTT. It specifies CASGLDQIFRDRDQLFF.

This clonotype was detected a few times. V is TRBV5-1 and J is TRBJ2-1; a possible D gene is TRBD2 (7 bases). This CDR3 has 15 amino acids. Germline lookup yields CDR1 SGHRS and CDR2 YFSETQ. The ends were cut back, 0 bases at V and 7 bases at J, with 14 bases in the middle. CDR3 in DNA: TGCGCCAGCAGCTTGGAGGGGGGGCTCGAAAATGAGCAGTTCTTC. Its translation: CASSLEGGLENEQFF. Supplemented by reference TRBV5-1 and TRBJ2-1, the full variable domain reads KAGVTQTPRYLIKTRGQQVTLSCSPISGHRSVSWYQQTPGQGLQFLFEYFSETQRNKGNFPGRFSGRQFSNSRSEMNVSTLELGDSALYLCASSLEGGLENEQFFGPGTRLTVL.

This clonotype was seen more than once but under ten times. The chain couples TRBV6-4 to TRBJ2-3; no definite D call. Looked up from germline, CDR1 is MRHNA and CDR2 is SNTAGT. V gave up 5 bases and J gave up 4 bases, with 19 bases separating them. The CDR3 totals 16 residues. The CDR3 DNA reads TGTGCCAGCAGTACGAAATTTGGGCTTAGTCCAGATACGCAGTATTTT. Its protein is CASSTKFGLSPDTQYF.

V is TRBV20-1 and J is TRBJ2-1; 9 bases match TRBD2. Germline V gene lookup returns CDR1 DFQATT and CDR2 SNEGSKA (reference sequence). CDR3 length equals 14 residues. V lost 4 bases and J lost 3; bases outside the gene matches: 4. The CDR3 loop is CSATSGEDYNEQFF. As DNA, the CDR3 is TGCAGTGCTACTAGCGGGGAAGACTACAATGAGCAGTTCTTC.

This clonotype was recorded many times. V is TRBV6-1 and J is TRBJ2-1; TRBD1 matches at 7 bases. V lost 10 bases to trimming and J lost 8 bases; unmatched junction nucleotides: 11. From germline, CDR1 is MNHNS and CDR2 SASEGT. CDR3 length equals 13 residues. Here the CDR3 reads CANQDRDGDEQFF. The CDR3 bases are TGTGCCAATCAAGACAGGGACGGCGATGAGCAGTTCTTC.

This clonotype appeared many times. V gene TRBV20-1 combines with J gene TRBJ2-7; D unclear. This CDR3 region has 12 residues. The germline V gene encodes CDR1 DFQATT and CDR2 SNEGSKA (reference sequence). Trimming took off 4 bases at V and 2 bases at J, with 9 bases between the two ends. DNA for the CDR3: TGCAGTGCTACCGAGGAGACCTACGAGCAGTACTTC. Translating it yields CSATEETYEQYF.

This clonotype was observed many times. The DNA of the CDR3 is TGCAGCGTTTCAGACAGGGTTAGCTCCTACGAGCAGTACTTC. It specifies CSVSDRVSSYEQYF. The rearrangement uses TRBV29-1 and TRBJ2-7, with 7 bases matching TRBD1. The CDR3 is 14 amino acids. V lost 5 bases and J lost 0; bases outside the gene matches: 7. CDR1 SQVTM and CDR2 ANQGSEA come from the germline V gene.

CDR3 loop: CASSQEPSSGFSYEQYF. In DNA form, the CDR3 reads TGTGCCAGCAGCCAAGAACCCTCCAGCGGGTTCTCCTACGAGCAGTACTTC. The chain combines TRBV3-1 with TRBJ2-7; tentative D call: TRBD2 (6 bases). V was shortened by 0 bases and J by 0 bases, with 15 bases between the two germline ends. CDR3 length: 17 residues. CDR1 is LGHDT and CDR2 is YNNKEL in the germline V gene (reference sequence).

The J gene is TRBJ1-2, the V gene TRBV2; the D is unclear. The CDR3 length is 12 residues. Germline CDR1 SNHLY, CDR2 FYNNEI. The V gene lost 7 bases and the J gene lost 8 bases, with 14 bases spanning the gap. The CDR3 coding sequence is TGTGCCAGCACTGACCCCGTCTCGGGCTACACCTTC. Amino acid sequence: CASTDPVSGYTF. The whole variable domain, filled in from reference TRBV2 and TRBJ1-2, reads EPEVTQTPSHQVTQMGQEVILRCVPISNHLYFYWYRQILGQKVEFLVSFYNNEISEKSEIFDDQFSVERPDGSNFTLKIRSTKLEDSAMYFCASTDPVSGYTFGSGTRLTVV.

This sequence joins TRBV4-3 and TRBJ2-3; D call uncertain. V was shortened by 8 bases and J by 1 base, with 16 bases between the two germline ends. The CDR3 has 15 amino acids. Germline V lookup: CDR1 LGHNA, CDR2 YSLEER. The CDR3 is CASGGTGNCTDTQYF. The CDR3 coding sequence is TGCGCCAGCGGTGGAACTGGAAATTGCACAGATACGCAGTATTTT.

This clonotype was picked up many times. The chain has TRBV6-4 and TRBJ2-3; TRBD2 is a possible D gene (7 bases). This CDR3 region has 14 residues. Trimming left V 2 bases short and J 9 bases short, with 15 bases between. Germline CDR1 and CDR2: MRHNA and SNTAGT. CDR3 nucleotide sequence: TGTGCCAGCAGTGACAGGGGGGGAAGCGAGACGCAGTATTTT. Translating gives CASSDRGGSETQYF.

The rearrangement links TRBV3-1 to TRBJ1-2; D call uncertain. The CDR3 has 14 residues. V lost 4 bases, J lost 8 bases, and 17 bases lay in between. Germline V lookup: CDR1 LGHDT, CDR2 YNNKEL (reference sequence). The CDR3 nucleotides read TGTGCCAGCAGCCGCTTAACAAGTTATCGGGGCTACACCTTC. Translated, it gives CASSRLTSYRGYTF.

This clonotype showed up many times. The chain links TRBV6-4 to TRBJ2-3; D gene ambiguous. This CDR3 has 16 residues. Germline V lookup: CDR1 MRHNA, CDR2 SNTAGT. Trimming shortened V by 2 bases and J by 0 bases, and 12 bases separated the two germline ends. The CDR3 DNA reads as TGTGCCAGCAGTGACGGTGTCTCTCCTAGCACAGATACGCAGTATTTT. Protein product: CASSDGVSPSTDTQYF.

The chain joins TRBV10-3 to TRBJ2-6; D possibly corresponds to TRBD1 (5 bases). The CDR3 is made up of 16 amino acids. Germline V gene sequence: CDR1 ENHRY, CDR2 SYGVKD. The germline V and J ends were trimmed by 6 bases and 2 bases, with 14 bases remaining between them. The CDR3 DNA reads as TGTGCCATCAGCCCTGACAGCCTAACTGGGGCCAACGTCCTGACTTTC. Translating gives CAISPDSLTGANVLTF.

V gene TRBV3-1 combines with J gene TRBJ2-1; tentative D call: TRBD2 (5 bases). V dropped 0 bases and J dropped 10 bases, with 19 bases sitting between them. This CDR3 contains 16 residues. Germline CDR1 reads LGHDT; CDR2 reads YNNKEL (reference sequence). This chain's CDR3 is CASSQEQERARLEQFF. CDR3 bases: TGTGCCAGCAGCCAAGAGCAGGAGAGGGCCAGATTGGAGCAGTTCTTC.

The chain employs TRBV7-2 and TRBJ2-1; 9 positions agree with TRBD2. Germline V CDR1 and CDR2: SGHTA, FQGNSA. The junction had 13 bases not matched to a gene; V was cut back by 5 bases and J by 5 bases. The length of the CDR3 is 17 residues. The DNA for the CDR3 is TGTGCCAGCAGCCGATCCCTTAGCGGGAGAAGCCACAATGAGCAGTTCTTC. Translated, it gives CASSRSLSGRSHNEQFF.

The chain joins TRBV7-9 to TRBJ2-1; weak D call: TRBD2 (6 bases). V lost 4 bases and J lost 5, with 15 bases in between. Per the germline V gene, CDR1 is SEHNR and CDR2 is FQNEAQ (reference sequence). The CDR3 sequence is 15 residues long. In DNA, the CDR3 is TGTGCCAGCAGCTCTCAGGCTAGCGTTCACAATGAGCAGTTCTTC. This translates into CASSSQASVHNEQFF.

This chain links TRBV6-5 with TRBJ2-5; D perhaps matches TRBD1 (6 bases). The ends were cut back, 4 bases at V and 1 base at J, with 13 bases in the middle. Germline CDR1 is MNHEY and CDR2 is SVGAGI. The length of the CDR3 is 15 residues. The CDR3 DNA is TGTGCCAGCAGTTTGGCAGGGGAGTCCCAAGAGACCCAGTACTTC. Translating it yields CASSLAGESQETQYF.

CDR3: CASSPLRGGRETEAFF. The CDR3, as DNA: TGCGCCAGCAGCCCTCTGAGGGGAGGAAGGGAAACTGAAGCTTTCTTT. The V gene is TRBV4-1, the J gene TRBJ1-1; possible D gene TRBD1, 5 bases. The CDR3 has 16 residues. The V and J ends lost 4 bases and 5 bases respectively, with 20 bases between them. Germline CDR1 reads MGHRA; CDR2 reads YSYEKL.